Below, 19 T cell receptor beta chains from the same sample are listed, as sequenced in a study of regulatory T cells in long-lasting Graves disease. CDR3-region Arm-PCR and iRepertoire HTBI primers produced the TCR beta libraries. A single record per CDR3 protein comes from TCRdb applying MiXCR to the multiplex PCR reads. The table records more than 450,000 distinct CDR3 sequences, about 11% of them present only once. Time point indicated: newly diagnosed GD, antithyroid drugs for less than 3 months. Generation of the TCR library employed RNA extracted from PBMCs. These data were likewise used in another study, on T cells in Graves' hyperthyroidism and ophthalmopathy.

Sequenced here: peripheral blood mononuclear cells (PBMCs), sampled at new diagnosis, from a patient treated with antithyroid drugs. These receptors were taken from a woman aged 25 to 39 with Graves disease.

This clonotype was counted at least ten times. This rearrangement joins TRBV2 to TRBJ1-2; no clear D gene. The CDR3 length is 13 residues. The germline gives CDR1 SNHLY, CDR2 FYNNEI. Trimming cost V 8 bases and J 8 bases, with 18 bases left between them. For the CDR3, the DNA is TGTGCCAGCTACCGTGGAAGCAGGTTCGGCTACACCTTC. Translation: CASYRGSRFGYTF.

To note about this clonotype: An end of the junction differs from the germline gene, which may be a read error. The chain uses TRBV5-1 and TRBJ2-1; D call uncertain. CDR1 SGHRS and CDR2 YFSETQ come from the germline V gene. CDR3 size: 19 residues. In DNA, the CDR3 is TGCGCCGGCAGCTTGGTTGTTACCCCCACGCGCGGCCTATACAATGAGCAGTTCTTC. As protein: CAGSLVVTPTRGLYNEQFF.

As regards this clonotype: A far larger clone lies a single base away; this is likely a read error. The chain combines TRBV12-3 or TRBV12-4 with TRBJ2-7; D might be TRBD1 (6 bases). The CDR3 covers 15 residues. Trimming pared 6 bases from V and 7 bases from J, leaving 22 bases between. CDR3 residues: CASSVNRVFYNEQYF. The CDR3 nucleotides are TGTGCCAGCAGCGTTAACAGGGTCTTTTACAATGAGCAGTACTTC.

This clonotype was observed a few times. The gene calls are TRBV20-1 and TRBJ2-7; 8 bases are shared with TRBD1. This CDR3 has 13 residues. Germline V lookup: CDR1 DFQATT, CDR2 SNEGSKA (reference sequence). Trimming removed 6 bases from V and 0 bases from J; junction bases left unmatched: 4. In DNA form, the CDR3 reads TGCAGTGCGCGGACAGGGCTCTCCTACGAGCAGTACTTC. Translation gives CSARTGLSYEQYF.

The chain uses TRBV5-1 and TRBJ2-7, with D possibly TRBD2 on 7 matching bases. V was clipped by 0 bases and J by 3 bases, with 13 bases between them. CDR1 SGHRS and CDR2 YFSETQ come from the germline V gene. This CDR3 region has 15 residues. CDR3 sequence (DNA): TGCGCCAGCAGCTTGGCGCAAGGGGGGGGCTACGAGCAGTACTTC. Encoded protein: CASSLAQGGGYEQYF.

There are a few counts of this clonotype. The chain has TRBV3-1 and TRBJ2-2, with D possibly TRBD2 on 6 matching bases. The CDR3 contains 15 residues. V was trimmed by 0 bases and J by 5 bases, leaving 10 bases between them. Germline assignment: CDR1 LGHDT and CDR2 YNNKEL (reference sequence). The chain's CDR3 is CASSQDPTRTGELFF. CDR3 DNA sequence: TGTGCCAGCAGCCAAGATCCGACTAGAACCGGGGAGCTGTTTTTT.

This clonotype was seen repeatedly, ten times or more. The V and J genes are TRBV9 and TRBJ2-3; 7 bases line up with TRBD1. This CDR3 region has 14 residues. The junction had 6 bases not matched to a gene; V was cut back by 4 bases and J by 4 bases. The germline V gene has CDR1 SGDLS and CDR2 YYNGEE. The CDR3 DNA reads as TGTGCCAGCAGCCTACGACAGGGCGCAGATACGCAGTATTTT. Translation: CASSLRQGADTQYF.

The chain employs TRBV28 and TRBJ1-3, with unresolved D. The V gene's germline CDR1 is MDHEN and CDR2 SYDVKM. This CDR3 is 15 amino acids long. Trimming took off 2 bases at V and 0 bases at J, with 8 bases between the two ends. The DNA of the CDR3 is TGTGCCAGCAGTTTACCGGGATTCTCTGGAAACACCATATATTTT. This translates into CASSLPGFSGNTIYF.

This clonotype was observed at least ten times. The rearrangement uses TRBV2 and TRBJ2-7; D uncertain. The length of the CDR3 is 12 residues. Germline values: CDR1 SNHLY, CDR2 FYNNEI. V was pared by 8 bases and J by 1 base, with 9 bases between. CDR3 nucleotides: TGTGCCAGCGGTCACCCTTCCTACGAGCAGTACTTC. Protein sequence: CASGHPSYEQYF.

This clonotype was counted ten times or more. The CDR3 DNA follows: TGCGCCAGCAGCCAAGAGTGGCAGGGCACAGATACGCAGTATTTT. Residues: CASSQEWQGTDTQYF. This chain uses TRBV4-3 with TRBJ2-3, with D uncertain. V shed 0 bases and J shed 1 base, with 8 bases lying between them. This CDR3 spans 15 amino acids. The germline V gene has CDR1 LGHNA and CDR2 YSLEER.

The CDR3 is CASSGRGPGNTIYF. CDR3 coding DNA: TGTGCCAGCAGTGGGAGAGGTCCTGGAAACACCATATATTTT. The chain recombines TRBV28 with TRBJ1-3, with D unclear. There are 14 residues in the CDR3. Trimming stripped 5 bases from V and 2 bases from J, with 10 bases between. The V gene's germline CDR1 is MDHEN and CDR2 SYDVKM.

This clonotype was counted many times. The chain joins TRBV6-5 to TRBJ1-1; no clear D. The germline V gene encodes CDR1 MNHEY and CDR2 SVGAGI. Between the trimmed V and J ends, which lost 2 bases and 0 bases, there was a span of 10 bases. The CDR3 contains 15 residues. CDR3 loop: CASSYAGRLNTEAFF. CDR3 DNA sequence: TGTGCCAGCAGTTACGCCGGACGACTGAACACTGAAGCTTTCTTT.

At least ten counts were recorded for this clonotype. V gene TRBV20-1 combines with J gene TRBJ2-7; TRBD2 aligns across 7 bases. V shed 4 bases, J shed 3 bases, and the junction held 6 bases outside the gene matches. This CDR3 contains 13 residues. Per germline, CDR1 DFQATT and CDR2 SNEGSKA (reference sequence). The chain's CDR3 is CSAKVAGVYEQYF. The CDR3 DNA reads as TGCAGTGCTAAGGTAGCGGGCGTCTACGAGCAGTACTTC.

J is TRBJ1-1 and V is TRBV29-1, with D possibly being TRBD1 (6 bases). The CDR3 is made up of 13 amino acids. Germline CDR1 and CDR2: SQVTM and ANQGSEA. V gave up 6 bases and J gave up 0 bases, with 11 bases separating them. This CDR3 is CSVEAGVNTEAFF. In DNA form, the CDR3 reads TGCAGCGTGGAGGCAGGGGTGAACACTGAAGCTTTCTTT.

The chain employs TRBV29-1 and TRBJ2-7; 7 bases are shared with TRBD1. The V gene end was trimmed by 5 bases and the J gene end by 3 bases; junction bases not matched to a gene: 4. Germline V gene lookup returns CDR1 SQVTM and CDR2 ANQGSEA. This CDR3 has 12 amino acids. The CDR3: CSVLGTVYEQYF. CDR3 nucleotide sequence: TGCAGCGTTCTCGGGACAGTCTACGAGCAGTACTTC.

This clonotype showed up many times. One junction end disagrees with the germline gene, perhaps due to a read error. The chain is built from TRBV28 and TRBJ2-6, with a possible D match to TRBD1 (5 bases). Germline V lookup: CDR1 MDHEN, CDR2 SYDVKM. This CDR3 contains 14 residues. The CDR3 DNA reads as TGTGCCAGCAGTTATATATCTGGGGCCAACGTCCTAACTTTC. It is translated as CASSYISGANVLTF.

This clonotype came up many times. This rearrangement joins TRBV29-1 to TRBJ1-2; D is ambiguous. V was cut by 4 bases and J by 1 base, with 10 bases left in between. Germline V lookup: CDR1 SQVTM, CDR2 ANQGSEA. The CDR3 sequence is 13 residues long. CDR3 sequence (DNA): TGCAGCGTTGGAAGCGGGCATAACTATGGCTACACCTTC. Amino acids: CSVGSGHNYGYTF. Full variable domain (remainder filled in from reference TRBV29-1 and TRBJ1-2): SAVISQKPSRDICQRGTSLTIQCQVDSQVTMMFWYRQQPGQSLTLIATANQGSEATYESGFVIDKFPISRPNLTFSTLTVSNMSPEDSSIYLCSVGSGHNYGYTFGSGTRLTVV.

This clonotype showed up just a few times. V is TRBV20-1 and J is TRBJ2-1, with D perhaps matching TRBD2 (6 bases). Germline V gene lookup returns CDR1 DFQATT and CDR2 SNEGSKA (reference sequence). V was shortened by 3 bases and J by 1 base, with 16 bases between the two germline ends. The CDR3 loop spans 16 amino acids. CDR3 nucleotide sequence: TGCAGTGCTAGGGGAGCTAGCGCCGAATCCTACAATGAGCAGTTCTTC. As protein: CSARGASAESYNEQFF.

This clonotype was counted at least ten times. The chain joins TRBV27 to TRBJ1-5, with 11 bases lining up with TRBD1. V shed 3 bases, J shed 6 bases, and the junction held 10 bases outside the gene matches. Germline CDR1 and CDR2: MNHEY and SMNVEV (reference sequence). There are 17 residues in the CDR3. The CDR3 here is CASSFFPPGTGGQPQHF. CDR3 nucleotide sequence: TGTGCCAGCAGTTTCTTCCCCCCCGGGACAGGGGGTCAGCCCCAGCATTTT.